Shown below are 24 T cell receptor beta chains from a single sample sequenced in a study of prognosis after radiotherapy for stage I lung cancer (dated by TCRdb to the early 2020s). TCRdb records Illumina HiSeq 3000 as the sequencer. Two rounds of multiplex PCR were used to amplify the TCR beta CDR3 region from genomic DNA. In the first PCR round, primers specific to each TRBV and TRBJ gene were used, and the primer sequences were filed in Chinese patent CN105087789A. Clones were called with MiXCR by TCRdb after fastp trimmed the public reads at Q25, and only in-frame beta chains were retained. Each entry is one CDR3 protein sequence, shown with its most common DNA and genes. The sample table contains 15,000 to 20,000 distinct CDR3 sequences; only one count was recorded for approximately 25% of them. Approximately 22% of the sample lies in the top ten. The source was PBMCs, collected before or after stereotactic body radiation therapy (not recorded which). These receptors came from a donor over 45 with non-small cell lung cancer.

This clonotype came up many times. V usage is TRBV7-9 and J usage is TRBJ2-3; D not resolved. This CDR3 is built from 11 residues. Germline loops: CDR1 SEHNR, CDR2 FQNEAQ (reference sequence). The V gene lost 1 base and the J gene lost 7 bases, with 3 bases spanning the gap. CDR3 amino acids: CASSLENTQYF. CDR3 in DNA: TGTGCCAGCAGCTTAGAAAATACGCAGTATTTT.

Many counts were recorded for this clonotype. V is TRBV29-1 and J is TRBJ2-3; D is unresolved. There are 13 residues in the CDR3. Per the germline V gene, CDR1 is SQVTM and CDR2 is ANQGSEA. The V gene lost 1 base and the J gene lost 0 bases, with 5 bases spanning the gap. CDR3 sequence (DNA): TGCAGCGTTGAAGTAGGCAGCACAGATACGCAGTATTTT. This sequence encodes CSVEVGSTDTQYF.

Remarks on this clonotype: This may be a read error, as it is one base from a much larger clone. The chain combines TRBV9 with TRBJ2-5; maybe TRBD2 (6 bases). The CDR3 is made up of 14 amino acids. CDR1 and CDR2 from the germline V gene are SGDLS and YYNGEE. V was cut by 1 base and J by 5 bases, with 12 bases left in between. The CDR3 loop is CASSVYLRDETQYF. CDR3 DNA sequence: TGTGCCAGCAGCGTATATTTGCGGGATGAGACCCAGTACTTC.

This clonotype was counted ten times or more. This rearrangement joins TRBV18 to TRBJ2-1, with 7 bases that match TRBD2. This CDR3 region has 14 residues. Germline V lookup: CDR1 KGHSH, CDR2 LQKENI. V shed 5 bases and J 5 bases; nucleotides not matched to a gene: 6. CDR3 bases: TGTGCCAGCTCAAAGGTAGCGGGCAACAATGAGCAGTTCTTC. Protein sequence: CASSKVAGNNEQFF.

In this sample, this clonotype turned up a few times. Germline is not matched at one junction end, which may reflect a read error. J is TRBJ2-2 and V is TRBV6-1; 11 bases map to TRBD2. The CDR3 has 15 residues. The germline gives CDR1 MNHNS, CDR2 SASEGT. This CDR3 reads CDSSPLAGAPGEPFF. The CDR3 nucleotides read TGTGACAGCAGCCCACTAGCGGGAGCCCCCGGGGAGCCGTTTTTT.

This clonotype showed up many times. V gene TRBV10-3 combines with J gene TRBJ1-5, with a weak D call TRBD1 (5 bases). Trimming removed 0 bases at V and 7 bases at J, with 16 bases between. Germline V CDR1 and CDR2: ENHRY, SYGVKD. The CDR3 consists of 16 residues. The DNA of the CDR3 is TGTGCCATCAGTGAGTCCCAGTCTGGCGGGGGGCAGCCCCAGCATTTT. Protein sequence: CAISESQSGGGQPQHF.

There are many counts of this clonotype. The gene calls are TRBV2 and TRBJ2-3; 11 bases fit TRBD2. The CDR3 contains 14 residues. Germline CDR1 is SNHLY and CDR2 is FYNNEI. With 7 bases clipped from V and 3 bases from J, the junction kept 3 bases outside the gene matches. DNA for the CDR3: TGTGCCAGCATTCGGACTAGCGGGACAGATACGCAGTATTTT. Translating it yields CASIRTSGTDTQYF. The full variable domain, completed using reference TRBV2 and TRBJ2-3, is EPEVTQTPSHQVTQMGQEVILRCVPISNHLYFYWYRQILGQKVEFLVSFYNNEISEKSEIFDDQFSVERPDGSNFTLKIRSTKLEDSAMYFCASIRTSGTDTQYFGPGTRLTVL.

This clonotype appeared many times. The chain uses TRBV30 and TRBJ2-4; TRBD2 might be the D (6 bases). The CDR3 is made up of 14 amino acids. In germline, CDR1 is GTSNPN, CDR2 SVGIG (reference sequence). V was clipped by 3 bases and J by 3 bases, with 12 bases between them. The CDR3 sequence: CAWRGREIKNIQYF. CDR3 bases: TGTGCCTGGAGAGGCCGGGAGATCAAAAACATTCAGTACTTC.

This clonotype is classed as medium-sized (0.01 to 0.1%). The rearrangement links TRBV30 to TRBJ1-2; 7 bases are shared with TRBD1. The germline CDR1 and CDR2 sequences are GTSNPN and SVGIG (reference sequence). V lost 6 bases to trimming and J lost 8 bases; unmatched junction nucleotides: 6. The CDR3 extends over 11 amino acids. The CDR3 coding sequence is TGTGCCTGCTCACAGGGGTACGGCTACACCTTC. The encoded protein is CACSQGYGYTF.

By sample fraction, this clonotype is medium-sized. The gene calls are TRBV19 and TRBJ1-1; TRBD1 aligns across 8 bases. Germline V CDR1 and CDR2: LNHDA, SQIVND (reference sequence). The CDR3 contains 13 residues. V lost 7 bases and J lost 8; bases outside the gene matches: 9. The DNA for the CDR3 is TGTGCCAGTACCGAACAGGGGGTGGAAGAAGCTTTCTTT. It codes for CASTEQGVEEAFF.

This clonotype was detected ten times or more. The V gene is TRBV11-2, the J gene TRBJ2-5; D uncertain. The V gene lost 1 base and the J gene lost 1 base, with 7 bases spanning the gap. The V gene's germline CDR1 is SGHAT and CDR2 FQNNGV. The CDR3 totals 14 residues. The CDR3, as DNA: TGTGCCAGCAGCTTAGTTCTCGGCCAAGAGACCCAGTACTTC. Residues: CASSLVLGQETQYF.

In regard to this clonotype: Relative to the germline gene, one junction end is altered; a read error may explain this. This chain uses TRBV20-1 with TRBJ1-5; no clear D gene. The CDR3 loop spans 13 amino acids. The V gene's germline CDR1 is DFQATT and CDR2 SNEGSKA (reference sequence). The CDR3 bases are TGCAGTGCTAGAGATCTCGTTAGGAAGCCCCAGCGTTTT. Translating gives CSARDLVRKPQRF.

This clonotype has at least ten counts. This chain uses TRBV5-1 with TRBJ2-7; D is possibly TRBD1 (5 bases). In germline, CDR1 is SGHRS, CDR2 YFSETQ. The V gene lost 0 bases and the J gene lost 7 bases, with 14 bases spanning the gap. The CDR3 loop spans 14 amino acids. This chain's CDR3 is CASSLVVGVGEQYF. The CDR3 region has the DNA TGCGCCAGCAGCTTGGTTGTAGGGGTCGGTGAGCAGTACTTC.

This clonotype was observed a few times. The gene calls are TRBV6-1 and TRBJ2-2, with TRBD1 matching over 8 bases. After removal of 11 bases from V and 3 bases from J, the junction contained 8 bases not matched to a gene. The germline CDR1 and CDR2 sequences are MNHNS and SASEGT. This CDR3 region has 14 residues. The CDR3 reads CAQEEDRDTGELFF. CDR3 in DNA: TGTGCCCAAGAAGAGGACAGGGACACCGGGGAGCTGTTTTTT.

This chain uses TRBV7-7 with TRBJ2-1; D remains unclear. The CDR3 is made up of 12 amino acids. V was trimmed by 6 bases and J by 13 bases, leaving 16 bases between them. Per the germline V gene, CDR1 is SSHAT and CDR2 is FNYEAQ (reference sequence). The CDR3 region is CASRTGSGPQFF. The CDR3 region has the DNA TGTGCCAGCAGGACCGGCTCCGGACCCCAGTTCTTC.

V and J are TRBV28 and TRBJ1-2; no firm D call. Germline CDR1 is MDHEN and CDR2 is SYDVKM. This CDR3 comprises 12 residues. The germline V and J ends were trimmed by 9 bases and 3 bases, with 11 bases remaining between them. CDR3 sequence (DNA): TGTGCCAGAGGTGGGGAATACTATGGCTACACCTTC. This codes for CARGGEYYGYTF.

There are many counts of this clonotype. The chain employs TRBV7-9 and TRBJ2-2; D is undetermined. In germline, CDR1 is SEHNR, CDR2 FQNEAQ (reference sequence). The CDR3 is 15 residues long. Trimming shortened V by 1 base and J by 5 bases, and 11 bases separated the two germline ends. Here the CDR3 DNA reads TGTGCCAGCAGCTTAGTGGTCTCTCTTACCGGGGAGCTGTTTTTT. Its protein is CASSLVVSLTGELFF. The entire variable domain, with the rest obtained from reference TRBV7-9 and TRBJ2-2, is as follows: DTGVSQNPRHKITKRGQNVTFRCDPISEHNRLYWYRQTLGQGPEFLTYFQNEAQLEKSRLLSDRFSAERPKGSFSTLEIQRTEQGDSAMYLCASSLVVSLTGELFFGEGSRLTVL.

This clonotype was observed many times. J is TRBJ1-1 and V is TRBV7-9; the match to TRBD1 covers 11 bases. Germline V gene lookup returns CDR1 SEHNR and CDR2 FQNEAQ (reference sequence). V was pared by 4 bases and J by 7 bases, with 8 bases of the junction left unmatched. This CDR3 is 15 amino acids long. The CDR3 protein is CASSWADRGHSEAFF. In DNA form, the CDR3 reads TGTGCCAGCAGCTGGGCGGACAGGGGGCACAGTGAAGCTTTCTTT.

This clonotype was counted at least ten times. The chain employs TRBV19 and TRBJ1-1, with TRBD1 identical over 9 bases. There are 14 residues in the CDR3. The V gene end was trimmed by 7 bases and the J gene end by 2 bases; junction bases not matched to a gene: 5. Germline loops: CDR1 LNHDA, CDR2 SQIVND (reference sequence). In DNA form, the CDR3 reads TGTGCCAGTAAGTTGGACAGGGGAAACACTGAAGCTTTCTTT. Translating gives CASKLDRGNTEAFF.

This clonotype was detected ten times or more. The chain links TRBV27 to TRBJ2-1; D might be TRBD2 (6 bases). The CDR3 runs 13 residues. The germline V and J ends were trimmed by 5 bases and 10 bases, with 15 bases remaining between them. Germline lookup yields CDR1 MNHEY and CDR2 SMNVEV (reference sequence). The CDR3 nucleotides read TGTGCCAGCAGTGGGCTCCCCGCGGGGGAGCAGTTCTTC. Amino acids: CASSGLPAGEQFF.

This clonotype is deemed medium-sized. The V and J genes are TRBV6-1 and TRBJ2-2, with D unresolved. The V end lost 6 bases, the J end lost 0 bases, and 14 bases lay between the germline ends. Looked up from germline, CDR1 is MNHNS and CDR2 is SASEGT. This CDR3 spans 16 amino acids. Here the CDR3 DNA reads TGTGCCAGCAGCCCTGACGTGGTTTCGAACACCGGGGAGCTGTTTTTT. Translated: CASSPDVVSNTGELFF.

This clonotype was detected many times. The genes are TRBV11-2 and TRBJ1-3; D gene unclear. V lost 5 bases, J lost 4 bases, and 6 bases lay in between. The germline V gene encodes CDR1 SGHAT and CDR2 FQNNGV. CDR3 length equals 12 residues. CDR3 in DNA: TGTGCCAGCAGCCAGGTCGGAAACACCATATATTTT. Its translation is CASSQVGNTIYF.

This clonotype was counted ten times or more. The rearrangement uses TRBV9 and TRBJ1-4; TRBD1 agrees at 12 bases. J was trimmed by 6 bases and V by 4 bases; bases with no gene match: 4. Per germline, CDR1 SGDLS and CDR2 YYNGEE. The CDR3 totals 15 residues. This chain's CDR3 is CASSPRDRGHEKLFF. CDR3 DNA: TGTGCCAGCAGCCCCCGGGACAGGGGGCATGAAAAACTGTTTTTT.

This clonotype has a count of ten or more. J is TRBJ1-1 and V is TRBV4-1; 7 nucleotides align to TRBD1. After removal of 0 bases from V and 3 bases from J, the junction contained 13 bases not matched to a gene. Germline V gene data show CDR1 as MGHRA and CDR2 as YSYEKL. The CDR3 is 18 residues long. The CDR3, as DNA: TGCGCCAGCAGCCAAGATCAACAGGGGTTTCTTGGGGACACTGAAGCTTTCTTT. Translation gives CASSQDQQGFLGDTEAFF.